The sequence of this T cell receptor beta chain was determined in a study of T cell responses to AZD1222 COVID-19 vaccine (dated by TCRdb to the early 2020s). Study-wide context: AZD1222 recipients whose second dose came at about 4 weeks and those whose second dose came at about 12 weeks were combined into one group, since spike-specific TCR depth and breadth did not differ between the two schedules. A total of roughly 240 trial participants underwent TCR sequencing, of whom about 210 received two doses of AZD1222 and some 26 received two doses of the MenACWY control vaccine. Trial participants were enrolled by age into subgroups of 18-55, 56-69 and 70-plus years, and roughly 150, 30 and 60 TCR-sequenced participants, respectively, were included in these subgroups. What the authors observed across the whole study: Most participants were white British and females outnumbered males, and the authors suggested that clonal diversity may have been underestimated. Only five to seven AZD1222 recipients were SARS-CoV-2 seropositive at baseline, limiting conclusions about previously exposed vaccinees. Reportedly, close to half of the unique spike-specific TCRs recognized epitopes lying outside the regions that are mutated in the B.1.351 and B.1.1.7 variants. The vaccine-associated CD4 TCRs covered the entire spike protein, and the dominant responses fell in regions 160-218 and 743-854. After two AZD1222 doses, both the breadth and the depth of spike-specific TCRs were significantly higher than at day 0 and than in MenACWY recipients. The 56-69-year group was small, and its depth increase did not reach significance, likely because of low power. Because no day 14 peak-response samples were available, repertoires were characterized only after the peak T cell response.

The germline V gene (reference sequence) yields SGHNT for CDR1 and YYREEE for CDR2. V ends up 2 bases short and J 5 bases short, with an unmatched junction base count of 2. Counted from cysteine to phenylalanine, this CDR3 has 13 amino acids. This entry keeps only the CDR3 DNA: 39 bases, framed from base 1. The CDR3 regions of human TCRbeta chains were subjected to immunosequencing. The original methods were these. TCRs in the repertoires were matched against a reference library of SARS-CoV-2-specific TCRs that had been generated with the MIRA antigen-specificity platform. Breadth meant the fraction of unique TCRs that were SARS-CoV-2-associated, whereas depth meant the fraction of total T cells that were SARS-CoV-2-associated. Each spike-specific TCR was assigned to its reactive spike region and to a CD4 or CD8 class using the MIRA data. Log10-transformed breadth and depth values were compared by one-way ANOVA with Sidak's multiple comparisons tests. The immuneACCESS repertoire file appears here via TCRdb, limited to in-frame rearrangements. These files lack a portion of the clones; in checked studies, under half of the deficit traces to unresolved V genes, and the cause of the others is not known. The D gene and trimming were derived from the DNA, and the V and J assignments and clone size from that table. In all, the sample holds roughly 96,000 clones, and about nine tenths of those were seen once. Approximately 24% of the sample is taken by the ten largest.

Notes on this clone: Its binding antigen is unknown. The record has no base qualities; no much larger clone is one base away.

Per the publication, the time point label means: baseline before first vaccination. The vaccinee samples were drawn from two UK trials, COV001 and COV002, one of which was a single-blind randomized controlled phase 2/3 trial testing AZD1222 (ChAdOx1 nCoV-19) in healthy adults. For TCRbeta chain sequencing, PBMC samples were collected from trial participants at day 0 and at day 28 after the second dose. The TCR comes from an adult in good health. Sequencing was performed on peripheral blood, taken on day 0 of AZD1222 vaccination. The rearrangement combines TRBV5-4 with TRBJ2-7, with TRBD1 identical over 9 junction bases. The sequence in DNA is TGTGCCAGCAGCTTTGGACAGGGGAACGAGCAGTACTTC. This gives the protein CASSFGQGNEQYF.